The 23 T cell receptor beta chains presented below share a single source sample, sequenced in a study of blood T cell repertoires in COVID-19. The protocol was immunoSEQ multiplex PCR, while the TCRdb copy is restricted to in-frame clones and leaves out a portion. The repertoire includes about 150,000 clones, 75% to 85% of them detected once, and approximately 10% sits in the top ten. Sequencing was done on a sample of peripheral blood. Receptor source: a woman aged 50 to 65 with acute or convalescent COVID-19.

The genes are TRBV11-1 and TRBJ1-1; 8 positions agree with TRBD1. The length of the CDR3 is 15 residues. The germline CDR1 and CDR2 sequences are SGHAT and FQDESV (reference sequence). J lost 4 bases, V lost 5 bases, and 9 bases had no gene match. The CDR3 region is CASSPQGAVGTEAFF. Written as DNA, the CDR3 is TGTGCCAGCAGCCCTCAGGGGGCGGTTGGCACTGAAGCTTTCTTT.

The rearrangement joins TRBV30 to TRBJ1-2, with a weak D call TRBD1 (6 bases). Trimming took off 7 bases at V and 0 bases at J, with 18 bases between the two ends. Per the germline V gene, CDR1 is GTSNPN and CDR2 is SVGIG (reference sequence). The CDR3 is made up of 15 amino acids. This CDR3 reads CASSGGAGTNYGYTF. The CDR3 DNA reads as TGTGCCTCAAGCGGGGGGGCCGGAACTAACTATGGCTACACCTTC.

The chain combines TRBV2 with TRBJ2-7; D is possibly TRBD1 (6 bases). CDR3 length equals 12 residues. V was shortened by 6 bases and J by 7 bases, with 13 bases between the two germline ends. The germline CDR1 and CDR2 sequences are SNHLY and FYNNEI. CDR3 sequence: CASSTQGWEQYF. CDR3 in DNA: TGTGCCAGCAGCACACAGGGTTGGGAGCAGTACTTC. Full variable domain (outside the CDR3, taken from reference TRBV2 and TRBJ2-7): EPEVTQTPSHQVTQMGQEVILRCVPISNHLYFYWYRQILGQKVEFLVSFYNNEISEKSEIFDDQFSVERPDGSNFTLKIRSTKLEDSAMYFCASSTQGWEQYFGPGTRLTVT.

The V gene is TRBV29-1, the J gene TRBJ2-3; 8 nucleotides match TRBD2. The CDR3 runs 15 residues. Trimming removed 4 bases from V and 0 bases from J; junction bases left unmatched: 6. Germline V lookup: CDR1 SQVTM, CDR2 ANQGSEA. The CDR3 here is CSVVTSGRSTDTQYF. The DNA of the CDR3 is TGCAGCGTTGTCACTAGCGGTCGTAGCACAGATACGCAGTATTTT.

The chain recombines TRBV7-3 with TRBJ2-1, with 10 bases identical to TRBD2. The trim removed 5 bases at V and 5 bases at J, leaving 9 bases unmatched. The CDR3 runs to 16 residues. Germline CDR1 is SGHTA and CDR2 is FQGTGA. Written as DNA, the CDR3 is TGTGCCAGCAGCCCTGACCTAGCGGGAGTTAACAATGAGCAGTTCTTC. This codes for CASSPDLAGVNNEQFF.

The V and J genes are TRBV6-2 or TRBV6-3 and TRBJ2-3; possible D gene TRBD2, 6 bases. Germline lookup yields CDR1 MNHEY and CDR2 SVGEGT. V dropped 0 bases and J dropped 4 bases, with 20 bases sitting between them. The CDR3 has 18 amino acids. CDR3 sequence reads: CASSYSNVAGRGSDTQYF. The CDR3 DNA follows: TGTGCCAGCAGTTACTCGAACGTTGCAGGCCGGGGGTCAGATACGCAGTATTTT.

This clone was observed a few times. V usage is TRBV6-6 and J usage is TRBJ2-7, with 9 bases fitting TRBD1. With 2 bases clipped from V and 2 bases from J, the junction kept 4 bases outside the gene matches. The CDR3 has 15 residues. The germline V gene encodes CDR1 MNHNY and CDR2 SVGAGI (reference sequence). CDR3 DNA: TGTGCCAGCAGTTACCCTGGGACAGGGACCTACGAGCAGTACTTC. It codes for CASSYPGTGTYEQYF.

To note about this clone: Different DNA sequences within this sample yield the same CDR3. The genes are TRBV14 and TRBJ2-7; D call uncertain. The CDR3 contains 11 residues. CDR1 is SGHDN and CDR2 is FVKESK in the germline V gene. V lost 0 bases, J lost 6 bases, and 3 bases lay in between. The CDR3: CASSQDREQYF. The CDR3, as DNA: TGTGCCAGCAGCCAAGACCGCGAGCAGTACTTC. The variable domain in full, completed from reference TRBV14 and TRBJ2-7, reads EAGVTQFPSHSVIEKGQTVTLRCDPISGHDNLYWYRRVMGKEIKFLLHFVKESKQDESGMPNNRFLAERTGGTYSTLKVQPAELEDSGVYFCASSQDREQYFGPGTRLTVT.

The CDR3 spells CASSRSGGTTDTQYF. In nucleotides, the CDR3 is TGTGCCAGCAGCCGGTCGGGGGGAACTACAGATACGCAGTATTTT. The chain has TRBV4-2 and TRBJ2-3; 7 nucleotides agree with TRBD2. The CDR3 length is 15 residues. Germline values: CDR1 LGHNA, CDR2 YNFKEQ. J lost 3 bases, V lost 4 bases, and 7 bases had no gene match.

V is TRBV6-2 or TRBV6-3 and J is TRBJ2-1; 7 bases align to TRBD1. V gave up 2 bases and J gave up 1 base; unmatched junction bases: 8. The CDR3 is made up of 17 amino acids. Germline CDR1 and CDR2: MNHEY and SVGEGT. The CDR3 coding sequence is TGTGCCAGCAGTTACGATATCCGACAGGGATCCTACAATGAGCAGTTCTTC. It is translated as CASSYDIRQGSYNEQFF.

A single count supports this clone. The chain links TRBV6-6 to TRBJ2-6, with TRBD1 as a possible D gene (6 bases). The germline V gene has CDR1 MNHNY and CDR2 SVGAGI (reference sequence). Trimming removed 6 bases from V and 2 bases from J, with 14 bases in between. The CDR3 is 16 residues long. This CDR3 reads CASSPQGRAGANVLTF. CDR3 bases: TGTGCCAGCAGCCCACAGGGAAGGGCTGGGGCCAACGTCCTGACTTTC.

On this clone: No conserved phenylalanine or tryptophan ends this CDR3, so it is likely a read error. The DNA is omitted, as the CDR3 cannot be located on it reliably, and the CDR3 follows TCRdb's listing. This sequence joins TRBV6-5 and TRBJ1-6; TRBD1, the D gene given by the table, was not confirmed from the DNA. The CDR3 numbers 12 amino acids, ends counted. Germline lookup yields CDR1 MNHEY and CDR2 SVGAGI. The chain's CDR3 is CASSYSKLQGEA.

The J gene is TRBJ2-7, the V gene TRBV6-5, with TRBD1 matching 7 bases. The V segment lost 2 bases and the J segment 2 bases; nucleotides outside the gene matches: 0. Germline CDR1 MNHEY, CDR2 SVGAGI. The CDR3 runs 13 residues. CDR3 amino acids: CASSYRGPYEQYF. As DNA, the CDR3 is TGTGCCAGCAGTTACAGGGGGCCCTACGAGCAGTACTTC.

The chain links TRBV12-3 or TRBV12-4 to TRBJ1-2, with 7 bases fitting TRBD1. The CDR3 sequence is 12 residues long. J lost 8 bases, V lost 6 bases, and 6 bases had no gene match. CDR3 amino acids: CASSRDRAGYTF. CDR3 bases: TGTGCCAGCAGCAGGGACAGAGCAGGCTACACCTTC.

The chain employs TRBV5-8 and TRBJ1-5, with D possibly matching TRBD1 (6 bases). From germline, CDR1 is SGHTS and CDR2 YDEGEE. V lost 1 base to trimming and J lost 6 bases, with 14 bases between them. The length of the CDR3 is 15 residues. The CDR3: CASSLIGGGSQPQHF. For the CDR3, the DNA is TGTGCCAGCAGCTTGATCGGGGGCGGGAGTCAGCCCCAGCATTTT.

V and J are TRBV19 and TRBJ1-4; D possibly corresponds to TRBD1 (6 bases). The CDR3 length is 15 residues. Per the germline V gene, CDR1 is LNHDA and CDR2 is SQIVND (reference sequence). The V end was cut by 9 bases, the J end by 0 bases, with 14 bases between. The CDR3 spells CASRRTDATNEKLFF. CDR3 coding DNA: TGTGCCAGCAGAAGGACAGATGCAACTAATGAAAAACTGTTTTTT.

The chain has TRBV5-1 and TRBJ2-2, with a possible D match to TRBD1 (5 bases). V gave up 4 bases and J gave up 3 bases, with 10 bases separating them. Germline V CDR1 and CDR2: SGHRS, YFSETQ. This CDR3 is built from 14 residues. CDR3 DNA: TGCGCCAGCAGCCTCCAGGGCGACACCGGGGAGCTGTTTTTT. Protein sequence: CASSLQGDTGELFF. Looking up the rest from reference TRBV5-1 and TRBJ2-2 gives the full variable domain: KAGVTQTPRYLIKTRGQQVTLSCSPISGHRSVSWYQQTPGQGLQFLFEYFSETQRNKGNFPGRFSGRQFSNSRSEMNVSTLELGDSALYLCASSLQGDTGELFFGEGSRLTVL.

This clone was seen just once. The rearrangement links TRBV3-1 (or the pseudogene TRBV3-2) to TRBJ2-7, with 10 bases aligning to TRBD2. In germline, CDR1 is LGHDT, CDR2 YNNKEL (reference sequence). The CDR3 spans 17 residues. Germline trimming cut 4 bases from V and 3 bases from J; bases unmatched to any gene: 12. CDR3 region: CASSPPPPLAGNYEQYF. For the CDR3, the DNA is TGTGCCAGCAGCCCTCCTCCCCCACTAGCGGGGAACTACGAGCAGTACTTC.

This rearrangement joins TRBV6-5 to TRBJ2-3; D not certain. The V end was cut by 4 bases, the J end by 1 base, with 6 bases between. The CDR3 consists of 13 residues. Germline loops: CDR1 MNHEY, CDR2 SVGAGI. Here the CDR3 DNA reads TGTGCCAGCAGTTGGAGCGGCACAGATACGCAGTATTTT. Translated, it gives CASSWSGTDTQYF.

This chain joins TRBV3-1 (or the pseudogene TRBV3-2) and TRBJ2-1, with 7 bases lining up with TRBD1. The CDR3 runs to 17 residues. Germline loops: CDR1 LGHDT, CDR2 YNNKEL (reference sequence). Germline trimming cut 0 bases from V and 8 bases from J; bases unmatched to any gene: 13. CDR3 nucleotide sequence: TGTGCCAGCAGCCAAGAACCCCCTCCCGGGACAGCCGATGAGCAGTTCTTC. Residues: CASSQEPPPGTADEQFF.

Turning to this clone: This same CDR3 is encoded by further DNA sequences in the sample. The CDR3 DNA follows: TGTGCCAGCAGCTGGAAAGGGGGTGAAAAACTGTTTTTT. It encodes CASSWKGGEKLFF. The V call is TRBV12-3 or TRBV12-4, the J call TRBJ1-4; possibly TRBD1 for D (6 bases). Trimming shortened V by 6 bases and J by 7 bases, and 12 bases separated the two germline ends. CDR3 length: 13 residues.

This clone showed up just once. The chain links TRBV6-6 to TRBJ1-3; D unclear. The CDR3 totals 13 residues. In germline, CDR1 is MNHNY, CDR2 SVGAGI (reference sequence). V was trimmed by 7 bases and J by 3 bases, leaving 10 bases between them. CDR3 sequence (DNA): TGTGCCAGCATCCCGCAACTTGGAAACACCATATATTTT. Protein product: CASIPQLGNTIYF.

This clone is a singleton in its sample. The rearrangement uses TRBV5-1 and TRBJ1-1, with D perhaps matching TRBD1 (5 bases). The CDR3 covers 15 residues. V was trimmed by 4 bases and J by 1 base, leaving 14 bases between them. Germline V gene data show CDR1 as SGHRS and CDR2 as YFSETQ. CDR3 region: CASSRDPQGNTEAFF. Written as DNA, the CDR3 is TGCGCCAGCAGCCGAGACCCCCAGGGGAACACTGAAGCTTTCTTT.